These 23 T cell receptor beta chains came from one sample sequenced in a study of T cell clonality in common variable immunodeficiency. The data were produced by immunoSEQ multiplex PCR, yet TCRdb's version contains in-frame clones alone and is incomplete. The sample counts about 39,000 clones, none seen once; the ten largest own around 3%. The sample was peripheral blood mononuclear cells. The receptors were gathered from a person between 18 and 75 years old in good health.

This clone was counted many times. The read is 3 residues too short to cover the CDR3 end, so that end is filled in from the germline J gene. The chain recombines TRBV7-9 with TRBJ1-1; 7 bases align to TRBD1. CDR3 length: 15 residues. The V gene's germline CDR1 is SEHNR and CDR2 FQNEAQ (reference sequence). The V and J ends lost 3 bases and 0 bases, in that order; junction bases with no gene match: 4. The CDR3 loop is CASSLRTGMNTEAFF. The CDR3 DNA, read in part, is TGTGCCAGCAGCTTGAGGACAGGTATGAACACTGAA.

This clone showed up many times. The sequence runs out 3 residues before the end of the CDR3; the remainder is reconstructed from the germline J gene. The V call is TRBV4-2, the J call TRBJ1-5, with a weak D call TRBD1 (6 bases). This CDR3 region has 15 residues. CDR1 is LGHNA, CDR2 YNFKEQ, per germline. V dropped 4 bases and J dropped 7 bases, with 17 bases sitting between them. The CDR3 protein is CASSPGTRTRQPQHF. The sequenced CDR3 bases are TGTGCCAGCAGCCCCGGGACACGGACTCGCCAGCCC.

This clone was seen at least ten times. Read data end 3 residues before the CDR3 end; the end is taken from the germline J gene. The chain couples TRBV20-1 to TRBJ2-3; D is unresolved. CDR3 length: 13 amino acids. The V gene lost 5 bases and the J gene lost 6 bases, with 15 bases spanning the gap. In germline, CDR1 is DFQATT, CDR2 SNEGSKA (reference sequence). The CDR3: CSALLSRDDTQYF. The CDR3 bases that were read are TGCAGTGCTCTACTAAGCCGAGACGATACG.

This clone was recorded at least ten times. CDR3: CSVQRQGQEAFF. The covered CDR3 bases are TGCAGCGTCCAACGACAGGGACAGGAA. The chain combines TRBV29-1 with TRBJ1-1; the match to TRBD1 covers 7 bases. The read comes to an end 3 residues before the CDR3 does, leaving the germline J gene to fill in the end. Germline assignment: CDR1 SQVTM and CDR2 ANQGSEA. The CDR3 length is 12 residues. The whole variable domain, filled in from reference TRBV29-1 and TRBJ1-1, reads SAVISQKPSRDICQRGTSLTIQCQVDSQVTMMFWYRQQPGQSLTLIATANQGSEATYESGFVIDKFPISRPNLTFSTLTVSNMSPEDSSIYLCSVQRQGQEAFFGQGTRLTVV.

This clone has at least ten counts. The sequence runs out 3 residues before the end of the CDR3; the remainder is reconstructed from the germline J gene. The V call is TRBV18, the J call TRBJ2-7; 10 nucleotides align to TRBD2. The CDR3 length is 13 residues. Germline V gene lookup returns CDR1 KGHSH and CDR2 LQKENI. After removal of 6 bases from V and 3 bases from J, the junction contained 2 bases not matched to a gene. This chain's CDR3 is CASSPSGSYEQYF. The sequenced part of the CDR3 DNA is TGTGCCAGCTCGCCTAGCGGGAGCTACGAG. Full variable domain (rest looked up from reference TRBV18 and TRBJ2-7): NAGVMQNPRHLVRRRGQEARLRCSPMKGHSHVYWYRQLPEEGLKFMVYLQKENIIDESGMPKERFSAEFPKEGPSILRIQQVVRGDSAAYFCASSPSGSYEQYFGPGTRLTVT.

This clone appeared many times. The read comes to an end 3 residues before the CDR3 does, leaving the germline J gene to fill in the end. The chain combines TRBV2 with TRBJ1-5; possibly TRBD1 for D (5 bases). Trimming shortened V by 2 bases and J by 1 base, and 9 bases separated the two germline ends. Per germline, CDR1 SNHLY and CDR2 FYNNEI. The CDR3 runs to 15 residues. The sequenced part of the CDR3 DNA is TGTGCCAGCAGTGAATGGGGGGGGAGCAATCAGCCC. Protein sequence: CASSEWGGSNQP. The whole CDR3 reads CASSEWGGSNQPQHF.

In its sample, this clone is medium-sized. The CDR3 end is not reached by the read, which stops 3 residues before it; the germline J gene fills it in. This chain uses TRBV20-1 with TRBJ2-3; 12 bases match TRBD2. Per the germline V gene, CDR1 is DFQATT and CDR2 is SNEGSKA (reference sequence). There are 16 residues in the CDR3. J gave up 3 bases and V 2 bases, and 6 bases lay outside the gene matches. CDR3 region: CSARHPSGRETDTQYF. CDR3 DNA, as far as it was read: TGCAGTGCTAGACATCCTAGCGGGAGGGAAACAGATACG.

Ten or more counts support this clone. The read gets to within 3 residues of the CDR3 end, and the germline J gene fills in the rest. V is TRBV19 and J is TRBJ2-3, with 11 bases fitting TRBD1. Germline V CDR1 and CDR2: LNHDA, SQIVND (reference sequence). The CDR3 length is 14 residues. With 3 bases clipped from V and 7 bases from J, the junction kept 3 bases outside the gene matches. CDR3 residues: CASSIGDRGNTQYF. The DNA read from the CDR3 is TGTGCCAGTAGTATTGGGGACAGGGGGAATACG.

The table lists this clone with a few counts. The read falls 3 residues short of the CDR3 end, and the missing part is taken from the germline J gene. The rearrangement uses TRBV5-1 and TRBJ2-2; TRBD1 matches at 7 bases. There are 17 residues in the CDR3. Germline V gives CDR1 SGHRS, CDR2 YFSETQ. The CDR3 sequence is CASSLRPRGSGANVLFF. The covered CDR3 bases are TGCGCCAGCAGCTTAAGACCCAGGGGGTCCGGGGCCAACGTG.

Ten or more counts support this clone. The read terminates 3 residues before the CDR3 end, so the remaining end is supplied by the germline J gene. The chain combines TRBV4-1 with TRBJ2-3; D might be TRBD1 (6 bases). CDR3 length equals 15 residues. In germline, CDR1 is MGHRA, CDR2 YSYEKL. The sequenced CDR3 bases are TGCGCCAGCAGCCAGTCCAGGGGTAGCAATCAGCCG. Translation: CASSQSRGSNQP. The full CDR3 is CASSQSRGSNQPQYF.

This clone was found many times. The CDR3 extends 3 residues past the end of the read, so its final part is completed from the germline J gene. J is TRBJ2-3 and V is TRBV7-2; possibly TRBD2 for D (5 bases). Trimming pared 3 bases from V and 2 bases from J, leaving 6 bases between. Germline CDR1 and CDR2: SGHTA and FQGNSA. The CDR3 spans 13 residues. The covered CDR3 bases are TGTGCCAGCAGCTTCGACTACACAGATACG. Protein sequence: CASSFDYTDT. The CDR3 reads in full as CASSFDYTDTQYF.

This clone was detected ten times or more. The read falls 3 residues short of the CDR3 end, and the missing part is taken from the germline J gene. V is TRBV28 and J is TRBJ2-5; D unclear. The V gene lost 3 bases and the J gene lost 5 bases, with 7 bases spanning the gap. Per the germline V gene, CDR1 is MDHEN and CDR2 is SYDVKM. CDR3 length: 12 residues. The part of the CDR3 DNA that was read is TGTGCCAGCAGTTTTTGGCTGGAGACC. It is translated as CASSFWLET. The full CDR3 is CASSFWLETQYF.

This clone was seen at least ten times. The DNA ends 3 residues before the CDR3 does, and the rest of the CDR3 is filled in from the germline J gene. The V and J genes are TRBV7-8 and TRBJ2-1, with 7 bases matching TRBD2. The CDR3 runs to 17 residues. The germline V gene has CDR1 SGHVS and CDR2 FQNEAQ. V gave up 5 bases and J gave up 1 base; unmatched junction bases: 11. The sequenced part of the CDR3 DNA is TGTGCCAGCAGCCCTCTGGGCGGGAGACTATCCTACAATGAG. It codes for CASSPLGGRLSYNE. The whole CDR3 protein is CASSPLGGRLSYNEQFF.

This clone was seen at least ten times. The CDR3 end lies 3 residues beyond the end of the read and is filled in from the germline J gene. The V gene is TRBV30, the J gene TRBJ1-2; D is possibly TRBD1 (5 bases). V shed 6 bases and J shed 3 bases, with 20 bases lying between them. Germline values: CDR1 GTSNPN, CDR2 SVGIG (reference sequence). This CDR3 region has 15 residues. CDR3 protein: CACLRSPGKDYGYTF. CDR3 DNA (partial): TGTGCCTGTCTTAGATCTCCAGGGAAAGACTATGGC.

This clone was seen at least ten times. The read gets to within 3 residues of the CDR3 end, and the germline J gene fills in the rest. The genes are TRBV20-1 and TRBJ2-3, with 7 bases that match TRBD2. This CDR3 has 15 residues. J lost 0 bases, V lost 1 base, and 4 bases had no gene match. Per the germline V gene, CDR1 is DFQATT and CDR2 is SNEGSKA (reference sequence). The CDR3 sequence is CSARGGEGSTDTQYF. The DNA read from the CDR3 is TGCAGTGCTAGAGGGGGGGAGGGTAGCACAGATACG.

This clone was seen a handful of times. The read terminates 3 residues ahead of where the CDR3 ends, so the germline J gene completes it. The chain recombines TRBV19 with TRBJ2-7; 8 bases align to TRBD1. V trimming: 6 bases; J trimming: 4 bases; junction bases outside the gene matches: 8. Germline loops: CDR1 LNHDA, CDR2 SQIVND (reference sequence). The CDR3 covers 14 residues. The sequenced part of the CDR3 DNA is TGTGCCAGTAGCTTCGGGACAGGAACTTACGAG. Translated: CASSFGTGTYE. From start to end, the CDR3 is CASSFGTGTYEQYF. Together with reference TRBV19 and TRBJ2-7, the CDR3 gives the full variable domain: DGGITQSPKYLFRKEGQNVTLSCEQNLNHDAMYWYRQDPGQGLRLIYYSQIVNDFQKGDIAEGYSVSREKKESFPLTVTSAQKNPTAFYLCASSFGTGTYEQYFGPGTRLTVT.

Concerning this clone: The observed sequence ends 3 residues before the CDR3 terminus, with the missing tail filled in from the germline J gene. V usage is TRBV20-1 and J usage is TRBJ2-1; 12 bases are a match to TRBD2. Unmatched junction bases numbered 4, after V lost 0 bases and J lost 7 bases. The CDR3 runs 15 residues. Germline assignment: CDR1 DFQATT and CDR2 SNEGSKA (reference sequence). This CDR3 is CSARDAGLAGNEQFF. The sequenced part of the CDR3 DNA is TGCAGTGCTAGAGATGCCGGACTAGCGGGGAATGAG.

This clone was seen many times. The DNA ends 3 residues before the CDR3 does, and the rest of the CDR3 is filled in from the germline J gene. The chain joins TRBV4-2 to TRBJ2-1, with TRBD2 matching over 13 bases. Germline loops: CDR1 LGHNA, CDR2 YNFKEQ. This CDR3 spans 16 amino acids. The ends lost 0 bases at V and 9 bases at J; junction bases unmatched: 5. The sequenced CDR3 bases are TGTGCCAGCAGCCAAGATACTAGCGGGAGGGCCACTGAG. Protein product: CASSQDTSGRATE. The whole CDR3 sequence is CASSQDTSGRATEQFF.

Note on this clone: At one boundary the junction diverges from the germline segment, which might be a read error. Sequencing ends 3 residues short of the CDR3 end; the germline J gene provides the rest. The same CDR3 is also encoded by other DNA sequences in this sample. The V and J genes are TRBV30 and TRBJ1-3, with TRBD1 matching over 8 bases. This CDR3 region has 16 residues. CDR1 and CDR2 from the germline V gene are GTSNPN and SVGIG (reference sequence). The sequenced CDR3 bases are TGTGCCTGGAGCGGACAGGGCACCTACTCTGGAAACACG. Translating it yields CAWSGQGTYSGNT. The entire CDR3 reads CAWSGQGTYSGNTIYF.

The sample holds many counts of this clone. Sequencing ends 3 residues short of the CDR3 end; the germline J gene provides the rest. The chain uses TRBV5-1 and TRBJ2-2; 8 nucleotides align to TRBD1. The V gene end was trimmed by 3 bases and the J gene end by 5 bases; junction bases not matched to a gene: 9. This CDR3 is 16 amino acids long. From germline, CDR1 is SGHRS and CDR2 YFSETQ. CDR3: CASSSDRGMGTGELFF. CDR3 bases read: TGCGCCAGCAGCTCCGACAGGGGTATGGGAACCGGGGAG.

This clone appeared many times. The sequenced CDR3 bases are TGTGCCTGGGGCGGCTCGGGGAACGAG. This gives the protein CAWGGSGNE. The complete CDR3 sequence is CAWGGSGNEQYF. This sequence joins TRBV30 and TRBJ2-7, with TRBD2 as a possible D gene (5 bases). The observed sequence ends 3 residues before the CDR3 terminus, with the missing tail filled in from the germline J gene. Germline V gene sequence: CDR1 GTSNPN, CDR2 SVGIG (reference sequence). The V and J ends lost 5 bases and 5 bases respectively, with 13 bases between them. The CDR3 has 12 residues.

On this clone itself: The sequenced fragment ends 3 residues before the CDR3 boundary, so the rest is inferred from the germline J gene. The chain links TRBV20-1 to TRBJ2-1; 12 bases map to TRBD1. CDR1 is DFQATT, CDR2 SNEGSKA, per germline (reference sequence). CDR3 length equals 16 residues. V gave up 1 base and J gave up 7 bases; unmatched junction bases: 8. The CDR3 bases that were read are TGCAGTGCTAGAGTTTCTGGGACAGGGGGCCGGAATGAG. Encoded protein: CSARVSGTGGRNE. The whole CDR3 reads CSARVSGTGGRNEQFF.

This clone was counted ten times or more. With the read ending 3 residues before the CDR3 end, the germline J gene is used to fill in that end. The chain recombines TRBV5-1 with TRBJ2-7, with 9 nucleotides matching TRBD1. The CDR3 totals 13 residues. V lost 7 bases, J lost 3 bases, and 5 bases stayed unmatched. Germline CDR1 SGHRS, CDR2 YFSETQ. The chain's CDR3 is CASGSTGGYEQYF. The CDR3 DNA, read in part, is TGCGCCAGCGGATCGACAGGGGGCTACGAG. Using reference TRBV5-1 and TRBJ2-7 for the parts outside the CDR3, the full variable domain is KAGVTQTPRYLIKTRGQQVTLSCSPISGHRSVSWYQQTPGQGLQFLFEYFSETQRNKGNFPGRFSGRQFSNSRSEMNVSTLELGDSALYLCASGSTGGYEQYFGPGTRLTVT.